This T cell receptor (beta chain) was captured by sequencing in a study of T cells in Graves' hyperthyroidism and ophthalmopathy. The CDR3 runs to 11 residues. V lost 3 bases, J lost 3 bases, and 3 bases lay in between. CDR1 and CDR2 from the germline V gene are MNHNS and SASEGT. Using RNA transcripts as the source, TCR beta CDR3 regions were amplified. During a first-round RT-PCR of the TCR CDR3, the HTBI primer set was used. TCRdb used MiXCR to reprocess the multiplex PCR reads, holding one entry per CDR3 protein. The data contain almost 350,000 distinct CDR3 sequences, 15% to 20% of them singletons. This clonotype was picked up many times.

The specimen sequenced was blood. The chain joins TRBV6-1 to TRBJ2-7; no reliable D call. The source of this sequence is a woman aged 40-49 years with Graves' ophthalmopathy. The CDR3 DNA reads TGTGCCAGCAGTGATGGCTACGAGCAGTACTTC. It yields the protein CASSDGYEQYF.